This T cell receptor (beta chain) comes out of a study of identical twins. A single record per CDR3 protein comes from TCRdb applying MiXCR to the 5' RACE reads. Of about 890,000 distinct CDR3 sequences in the sample, about 12% were seen once. This clonotype was detected a few times. Trimming took 6 bases from V and 3 from J, leaving 9 bases between them. Germline V gene lookup returns CDR1 MDHEN and CDR2 SYDVKM. This CDR3 spans 12 amino acids. These data also formed part of another study, on yellow fever vaccine responses in identical twins.

The J gene is TRBJ2-7, the V gene TRBV28; D gene uncertain. This sequence was found in a woman between 18 and 30 years old in good health. Source material: PBMCs. The CDR3 spells CASRGILYEQYF. The CDR3 DNA reads as TGTGCCAGCAGGGGAATTCTCTACGAGCAGTACTTC.